The 29 T cell receptor beta chains in this list originate from one sample, sequenced in a study of shared clonotypes between healthy human individuals. Naive CD8 isolation took CD45RO-negative cells positively selected for CCR7 and excluded terminally differentiated effector memory CD45RA+ cells. Profiling relied on immunoSEQ multiplex PCR, and the TCRdb table lists in-frame clones only, not all of them. The sample holds fewer than 800,000 clones, around 92% seen once. The sequencing sample was made of naive CD8+ T cells sorted from blood. These receptors were taken from a man aged 25 to 40 in good health.

This clone showed up just a few times. Here the CDR3 DNA reads TGTGCCAGCAGCCAGAATGGGGTCGGGGGACAGCCCCAGCATTTT. It yields the protein CASSQNGVGGQPQHF. The J gene is TRBJ1-5, the V gene TRBV11-2, with a possible D match to TRBD1 (5 bases). The V gene's germline CDR1 is SGHAT and CDR2 FQNNGV. Trimming removed 5 bases from V and 7 bases from J, with 18 bases in between. The CDR3 contains 15 residues.

This chain uses TRBV6-5 with TRBJ2-5; the D is unclear. Germline V gene data show CDR1 as MNHEY and CDR2 as SVGAGI. The CDR3 consists of 13 residues. Trimming took off 7 bases at V and 2 bases at J, with 11 bases between the two ends. The CDR3 DNA follows: TGTGCCAGCACCGGGCAGACTCAAGAGACCCAGTACTTC. Translating gives CASTGQTQETQYF.

The rearrangement links TRBV28 to TRBJ2-2; D is unclear. The CDR3 is 15 amino acids. V was cut by 1 base and J by 10 bases, with 16 bases left in between. Germline V gives CDR1 MDHEN, CDR2 SYDVKM. CDR3 amino acids: CASSLLSMGGEELFF. In DNA form, the CDR3 reads TGTGCCAGCAGTTTATTGAGTATGGGTGGGGAGGAGCTGTTTTTT. Full variable domain (remainder filled in from reference TRBV28 and TRBJ2-2): DVKVTQSSRYLVKRTGEKVFLECVQDMDHENMFWYRQDPGLGLRLIYFSYDVKMKEKGDIPEGYSVSREKKERFSLILESASTNQTSMYLCASSLLSMGGEELFFGEGSRLTVL.

The chain carries TRBV7-9 and TRBJ2-7; the match to TRBD1 covers 7 bases. The V and J ends lost 5 bases and 4 bases, in that order; junction bases with no gene match: 2. The CDR3 has 12 amino acids. Germline V gene sequence: CDR1 SEHNR, CDR2 FQNEAQ (reference sequence). This CDR3 reads CASSMGQYEQYF. CDR3 coding DNA: TGTGCCAGCAGCATGGGACAGTACGAGCAGTACTTC.

V is TRBV19 and J is TRBJ2-3; TRBD1 aligns across 7 bases. This CDR3 has 14 residues. Looked up from germline, CDR1 is LNHDA and CDR2 is SQIVND (reference sequence). The V gene end was trimmed by 8 bases and the J gene end by 4 bases; junction bases not matched to a gene: 9. The CDR3 coding sequence is TGTGCCAGTCGGTTCGAGGGGGCAGCAGATACGCAGTATTTT. This sequence encodes CASRFEGAADTQYF.

This clone occurred once. The CDR3 protein is CSVGGSSTDTQYF. In DNA form, the CDR3 reads TGCAGCGTTGGGGGTTCTAGCACAGATACGCAGTATTTT. The rearrangement uses TRBV29-1 and TRBJ2-3; D unresolved. The germline V gene has CDR1 SQVTM and CDR2 ANQGSEA. V shed 4 bases and J shed 0 bases, with 8 bases lying between them. The CDR3 loop spans 13 amino acids.

V is TRBV5-8 and J is TRBJ2-7; D may correspond to TRBD1 or TRBD2 (5 bases each). CDR1 is SGHTS and CDR2 is YDEGEE in the germline V gene. V was trimmed by 5 bases and J by 3 bases, leaving 15 bases between them. The CDR3 spans 14 residues. DNA for the CDR3: TGTGCCAGCAGTTGGTCCGGGGCGGGCTACGAGCAGTACTTC. Its translation: CASSWSGAGYEQYF.

Comment on this clone: The same CDR3 can be traced to other DNA sequences in this sample. The chain employs TRBV19 and TRBJ2-7; D is uncertain. The CDR3 sequence is 12 residues long. Germline values: CDR1 LNHDA, CDR2 SQIVND (reference sequence). V was shortened by 1 base and J by 3 bases, with 4 bases between the two germline ends. The CDR3 loop reads CASSIGGYEQYF. DNA for the CDR3: TGTGCCAGTAGTATAGGCGGCTACGAGCAGTACTTC. The full variable domain, with the rest looked up from reference TRBV19 and TRBJ2-7, is DGGITQSPKYLFRKEGQNVTLSCEQNLNHDAMYWYRQDPGQGLRLIYYSQIVNDFQKGDIAEGYSVSREKKESFPLTVTSAQKNPTAFYLCASSIGGYEQYFGPGTRLTVT.

The chain combines TRBV14 with TRBJ2-3; D may be TRBD2 (6 bases). CDR1 and CDR2 from the germline V gene are SGHDN and FVKESK. The CDR3 runs 18 residues. The germline V and J ends were trimmed by 0 bases and 5 bases, with 21 bases remaining between them. CDR3 nucleotides: TGTGCCAGCAGCCAAGATTTCTCGGGGGAGCAGCTGAAAGATACGCAGTATTTT. It specifies CASSQDFSGEQLKDTQYF.

This chain uses TRBV19 with TRBJ2-3, with 12 bases matching TRBD2. The CDR3 has 15 residues. Per germline, CDR1 LNHDA and CDR2 SQIVND (reference sequence). The ends lost 7 bases at V and 0 bases at J; junction bases unmatched: 2. In nucleotides, the CDR3 is TGTGCCAGTATAGGGACTAGCGGGAGCACAGATACGCAGTATTTT. Its translation is CASIGTSGSTDTQYF.

V and J are TRBV7-9 and TRBJ2-5, with TRBD1 as a possible D gene (6 bases). The germline V gene has CDR1 SEHNR and CDR2 FQNEAQ (reference sequence). V was clipped by 5 bases and J by 3 bases, with 10 bases between them. The CDR3 covers 13 residues. Here the CDR3 DNA reads TGTGCCAGCAGCCCAGGACAGAAAGAGACCCAGTACTTC. Translating it yields CASSPGQKETQYF.

The V gene is TRBV4-3, the J gene TRBJ2-7; D remains ambiguous. In germline, CDR1 is LGHNA, CDR2 YSLEER. CDR3 length equals 11 residues. Deletions cut 1 base from V and 5 bases from J, with 3 bases between. The CDR3 here is CASSQGDEQYF. Written as DNA, the CDR3 is TGCGCCAGCAGCCAAGGGGACGAGCAGTACTTC.

This clone was found once. In nucleotides, the CDR3 is TGTGCCAGCAGCCAAGCTCGGCAGGTCCCCATGAGGGGGGAGCTGTTTTTT. Its translation is CASSQARQVPMRGELFF. The chain has TRBV14 and TRBJ2-2, with unresolved D. Looked up from germline, CDR1 is SGHDN and CDR2 is FVKESK. The CDR3 totals 17 residues. V was cut by 1 base and J by 8 bases, with 20 bases left in between.

Of note for this clone: Other DNA sequences in this specimen translate into the identical CDR3. V and J are TRBV7-9 and TRBJ2-2; D remains unclear. CDR1 and CDR2 (germline): SEHNR, FQNEAQ (reference sequence). V shed 5 bases and J shed 4 bases, with 5 bases lying between them. CDR3 length: 12 residues. CDR3 in amino acids: CASSRGTGELFF. The DNA of the CDR3 is TGTGCCAGCAGCCGAGGCACCGGGGAGCTGTTTTTT.

Comments on this clone: At the DNA level, this CDR3 is encoded by other sequences in the same sample as well. This rearrangement joins TRBV7-3 to TRBJ2-7; TRBD2 matches 11 bases. The V gene's germline CDR1 is SGHTA and CDR2 FQGTGA. The J segment lost 2 bases and the V segment lost 5 bases, leaving 5 bases of the junction unmatched. The length of the CDR3 is 15 residues. CDR3 bases: TGTGCCAGCAGCCTTGGACTAGCGGGTCCCTACGAGCAGTACTTC. Its protein product is CASSLGLAGPYEQYF.

The chain has TRBV5-4 and TRBJ2-2, with TRBD2 matching over 13 bases. The length of the CDR3 is 20 residues. The V segment lost 0 bases and the J segment 4 bases; nucleotides outside the gene matches: 12. Germline CDR1 and CDR2: SGHNT and YYREEE (reference sequence). This chain's CDR3 is CASSLEPGTSGILGTGELFF. CDR3 sequence (DNA): TGTGCCAGCAGCTTGGAGCCCGGGACTAGCGGGATTTTGGGCACCGGGGAGCTGTTTTTT.

This clone was counted a few times. The chain has TRBV5-6 and TRBJ2-7; D is ambiguous. Per germline, CDR1 SGHDT and CDR2 YYEEEE. This CDR3 spans 14 amino acids. Trimming pared 4 bases from V and 0 bases from J, leaving 11 bases between. The DNA for the CDR3 is TGTGCCAGCAGCCTCGCGGAGCTCTCCTACGAGCAGTACTTC. This encodes CASSLAELSYEQYF.

V and J are TRBV19 and TRBJ2-7; 7 bases are shared with TRBD1. V was pared by 6 bases and J by 2 bases, with 4 bases of the junction left unmatched. Germline V gene data show CDR1 as LNHDA and CDR2 as SQIVND (reference sequence). This CDR3 has 13 residues. CDR3: CASRTGSTYEQYF. The CDR3 DNA follows: TGTGCCAGTAGGACAGGGTCAACCTACGAGCAGTACTTC.

The chain uses TRBV7-2 and TRBJ2-3; 7 bases match TRBD1. J lost 0 bases, V lost 5 bases, and 8 bases had no gene match. CDR1 is SGHTA and CDR2 is FQGNSA in the germline V gene. There are 16 residues in the CDR3. For the CDR3, the DNA is TGTGCCAGCAGCCTTGGGACAGCCCTAAGCACAGATACGCAGTATTTT. Its protein product is CASSLGTALSTDTQYF.

The chain links TRBV29-1 to TRBJ2-1, with 8 bases lining up with TRBD2. CDR1 SQVTM and CDR2 ANQGSEA come from the germline V gene. V lost 7 bases, J lost 5 bases, and 7 bases stayed unmatched. This CDR3 is 13 amino acids long. CDR3 in DNA: TGCAGCGCCAGCGGGAGCCTAGACAATGAGCAGTTCTTC. It yields the protein CSASGSLDNEQFF.

This rearrangement joins TRBV6-5 to TRBJ2-6; D call uncertain. The CDR3 totals 15 residues. Germline V CDR1 and CDR2: MNHEY, SVGAGI. The V gene lost 2 bases and the J gene lost 2 bases, with 7 bases spanning the gap. DNA for the CDR3: TGTGCCAGCAGTTACGGGATACCTGGGGCCAACGTCCTGACTTTC. As protein: CASSYGIPGANVLTF.

The chain couples TRBV29-1 to TRBJ1-2, with D unresolved. Per the germline V gene, CDR1 is SQVTM and CDR2 is ANQGSEA. V was cut by 1 base and J by 4 bases, with 22 bases left in between. The CDR3 sequence is 17 residues long. The CDR3 reads CSVEGRGVDTGGYGYTF. In nucleotides, the CDR3 is TGCAGCGTTGAAGGCCGGGGTGTCGACACCGGAGGCTATGGCTACACCTTC.

The rearrangement uses TRBV7-3 and TRBJ2-1; D may correspond to TRBD1 or TRBD2 (6 bases each). Trimming removed 4 bases from V and 5 bases from J, with 18 bases in between. There are 16 residues in the CDR3. Germline lookup yields CDR1 SGHTA and CDR2 FQGTGA. DNA for the CDR3: TGTGCCAGCAGCTCCACGGGGGCCACCATGAACAATGAGCAGTTCTTC. Its protein product is CASSSTGATMNNEQFF.

The chain is built from TRBV27 and TRBJ2-7, with 7 nucleotides matching TRBD1. Per germline, CDR1 MNHEY and CDR2 SMNVEV (reference sequence). V shed 7 bases, J shed 2 bases, and the junction held 2 bases outside the gene matches. The CDR3 has 12 residues. CDR3 sequence: CASMGTAYEQYF. The CDR3 coding sequence is TGTGCCAGCATGGGGACAGCCTACGAGCAGTACTTC.

The chain joins TRBV15 to TRBJ2-7; tentative D call: TRBD2 (6 bases). The CDR3 totals 12 residues. Germline assignment: CDR1 LNHNV and CDR2 YYDKDF (reference sequence). Trimming cost V 8 bases and J 3 bases, with 11 bases left between them. The CDR3 sequence is CATGTGGYEQYF. CDR3 DNA sequence: TGTGCCACCGGGACTGGAGGCTACGAGCAGTACTTC.

The chain employs TRBV10-3 and TRBJ1-2, with 12 bases aligning to TRBD1. Germline trimming cut 11 bases from V and 6 bases from J; bases unmatched to any gene: 10. Germline CDR1 is ENHRY and CDR2 is SYGVKD. The CDR3 is 14 residues long. CDR3 DNA: TGTGCCGTCTCCGGGACAGGGGGCGCGGATGGCTACACCTTC. It encodes CAVSGTGGADGYTF.

The V and J genes are TRBV4-1 and TRBJ2-1; the match to TRBD1 covers 10 bases. Germline V CDR1 and CDR2: MGHRA, YSYEKL. This CDR3 contains 15 residues. Trimming at V came to 5 bases and at J to 3 bases, leaving 4 bases not matched to a gene. The CDR3 is CASSYRDRGYNEQFF. The CDR3, as DNA: TGCGCCAGCAGCTACCGGGACAGGGGCTACAATGAGCAGTTCTTC.

The rearrangement joins TRBV5-6 to TRBJ1-6; D remains ambiguous. The CDR3 covers 12 residues. V lost 0 bases and J 12 bases, leaving 7 bases between the germline ends. Germline V gives CDR1 SGHDT, CDR2 YYEEEE. Written as DNA, the CDR3 is TGTGCCAGCAGCTTGGTGTTAGGACCCCTCCACTTT. It codes for CASSLVLGPLHF.

This chain links TRBV5-1 with TRBJ2-5, with a tentative D call TRBD1 (5 bases). Between the trimmed V and J ends, which lost 2 bases and 2 bases, there was a span of 7 bases. CDR3 size: 13 residues. Germline-derived CDR1 and CDR2 are SGHRS and YFSETQ. CDR3 nucleotide sequence: TGCGCCAGCAGCTTTGACAGACAAGAGACCCAGTACTTC. Translation: CASSFDRQETQYF. The full variable domain, in which reference TRBV5-1 and TRBJ2-5 provide the parts outside the CDR3, is KAGVTQTPRYLIKTRGQQVTLSCSPISGHRSVSWYQQTPGQGLQFLFEYFSETQRNKGNFPGRFSGRQFSNSRSEMNVSTLELGDSALYLCASSFDRQETQYFGPGTRLLVL.